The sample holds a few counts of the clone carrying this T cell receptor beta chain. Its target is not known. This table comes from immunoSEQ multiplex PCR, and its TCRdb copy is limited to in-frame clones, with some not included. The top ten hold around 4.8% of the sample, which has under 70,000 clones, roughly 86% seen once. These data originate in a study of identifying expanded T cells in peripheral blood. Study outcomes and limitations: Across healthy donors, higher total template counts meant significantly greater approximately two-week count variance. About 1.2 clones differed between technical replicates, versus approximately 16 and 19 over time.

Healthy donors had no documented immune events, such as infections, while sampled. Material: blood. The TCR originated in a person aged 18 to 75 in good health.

CDR3 loop: CASSELSGGPDEQYF. The DNA for the CDR3 is TGTGCCAGCAGTGAACTATCAGGGGGACCAGACGAGCAGTACTTC. The J gene is TRBJ2-7, the V gene TRBV6-1, with 7 positions matching TRBD1. The CDR3 is made up of 15 amino acids. Germline values: CDR1 MNHNS, CDR2 SASEGT. Germline trimming cut 2 bases from V and 5 bases from J; bases unmatched to any gene: 9.